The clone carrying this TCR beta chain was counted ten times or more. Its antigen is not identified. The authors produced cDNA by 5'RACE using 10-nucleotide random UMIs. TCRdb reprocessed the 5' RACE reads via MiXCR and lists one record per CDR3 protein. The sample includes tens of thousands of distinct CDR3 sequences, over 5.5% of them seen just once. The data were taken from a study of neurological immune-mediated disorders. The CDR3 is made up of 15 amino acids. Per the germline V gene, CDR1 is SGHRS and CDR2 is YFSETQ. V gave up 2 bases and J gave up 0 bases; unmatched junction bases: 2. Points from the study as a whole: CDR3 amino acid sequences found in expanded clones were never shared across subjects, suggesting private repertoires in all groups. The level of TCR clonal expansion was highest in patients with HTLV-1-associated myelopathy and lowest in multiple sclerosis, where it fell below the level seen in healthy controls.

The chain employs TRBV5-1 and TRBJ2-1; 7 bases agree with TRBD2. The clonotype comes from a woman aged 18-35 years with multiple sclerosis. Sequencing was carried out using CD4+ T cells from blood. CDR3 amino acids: CASSFPGGSYNEQFF. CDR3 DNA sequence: TGCGCCAGCAGCTTCCCGGGGGGCTCCTACAATGAGCAGTTCTTC.